These 11 T cell receptor beta chains share one sample of origin, sequenced in a study of blood T cells in healthy people across ages (dated by TCRdb to the mid-2010s). Libraries came from 5' RACE. The run used an Illumina HiSeq 2500. A second roughly 6 to 11 cycle PCR used a sample-barcoded 5' primer and a J-beta primer mix. Using fastp trimming at Q25 and MiXCR clonotype assembly, TCRdb reanalyzed the public sequencing data and kept in-frame beta chains. Rows are unified per CDR3 protein, each entry keeping the most common DNA and genes. Within this sample are over 1,500,000 distinct CDR3 sequences, with around 50% of them counted one time only. Around 2.1% of the sample is in the top ten clones. The specimen was blood. These receptors all stem from a woman in her 40s in good health.

V and J are TRBV29-1 and TRBJ1-2; TRBD1 agrees at 10 bases. Germline V gene lookup returns CDR1 SQVTM and CDR2 ANQGSEA. This CDR3 has 16 residues. The trim removed 1 base at V and 2 bases at J, leaving 7 bases unmatched. The CDR3 sequence is CSVEGLPDRGNYGYTF. The CDR3 coding sequence is TGCAGCGTTGAAGGGCTCCCGGACAGGGGGAACTATGGCTACACCTTC.

Concerning this clonotype itself: An end of the junction does not agree with germline; a read error may underlie this. This chain uses TRBV20-1 with TRBJ1-1; TRBD1 is a possible D gene (5 bases). The CDR3 has 13 amino acids. Germline V gene lookup returns CDR1 DFQATT and CDR2 SNEGSKA (reference sequence). The CDR3 DNA reads TGCAGTGTTAGAGTTCAGGGGAACACTGAAGCTTTCTTT. The encoded protein is CSVRVQGNTEAFF.

This clonotype turned up a few times. The V and J genes are TRBV28 and TRBJ2-3, with TRBD1 as a possible D gene (5 bases). V dropped 6 bases and J dropped 4 bases, with 20 bases sitting between them. This CDR3 region has 16 residues. Looked up from germline, CDR1 is MDHEN and CDR2 is SYDVKM. CDR3 sequence reads: CASRTRQNPLSDTQYF. DNA for the CDR3: TGTGCCAGCAGAACCCGACAGAATCCGCTCTCAGATACGCAGTATTTT.

This clonotype was counted only a few times. This chain connects TRBV29-1 to TRBJ1-2, with 10 bases that match TRBD1. J gave up 2 bases and V 7 bases, and 7 bases lay outside the gene matches. The CDR3 runs to 14 residues. CDR1 and CDR2 from the germline V gene are SQVTM and ANQGSEA. The CDR3 DNA reads as TGCAGCGGATGGGACAGGGGAATCAACTATGGCTACACCTTC. It translates to CSGWDRGINYGYTF.

The chain combines TRBV7-2 with TRBJ1-2; 8 bases align to TRBD1. The junction had 6 bases not matched to a gene; V was cut back by 5 bases and J by 7 bases. There are 13 residues in the CDR3. CDR1 and CDR2 (germline): SGHTA, FQGNSA. For the CDR3, the DNA is TGTGCCAGCAGCCCCCCAGGGGGCCTTGGCTACACCTTC. Translating it yields CASSPPGGLGYTF.

This chain connects TRBV20-1 to TRBJ2-1; D might be TRBD1 or TRBD2, each matching 5 bases. CDR3 length equals 12 residues. Looked up from germline, CDR1 is DFQATT and CDR2 is SNEGSKA (reference sequence). V dropped 6 bases and J dropped 10 bases, with 16 bases sitting between them. The CDR3: CSAPRDLTEQFF. In DNA, the CDR3 is TGCAGTGCCCCCAGGGACCTCACGGAGCAGTTCTTC.

The chain employs TRBV6-2 or TRBV6-3 and TRBJ2-7, with 10 bases that match TRBD1. Germline V gene sequence: CDR1 MNHEY, CDR2 SVGEGT. V lost 0 bases and J lost 2; bases outside the gene matches: 7. This CDR3 comprises 17 residues. The chain's CDR3 is CASSYSTGGPKAYEQYF. The CDR3 DNA sequence: TGTGCCAGCAGTTACTCGACAGGGGGCCCAAAAGCCTACGAGCAGTACTTC.

This clonotype has more than one count but fewer than ten. The chain links TRBV20-1 to TRBJ2-4; TRBD2 agrees at 10 bases. The DNA end is a closer match to TRBJ2-7, so the J assignment may be wrong. The CDR3 is made up of 19 amino acids. Germline loops: CDR1 DFQATT, CDR2 SNEGSKA (reference sequence). The CDR3 coding sequence is TGCAGTGCCTATACTAGCGGGGCCCCAAACCCCGACCTACGTGACGAGCAGTACTTC. As protein: CSAYTSGAPNPDLRDEQYF.

This clonotype was observed a few times. The J gene is TRBJ2-7, the V gene TRBV10-3; D is possibly TRBD1 or TRBD2 (5 bases each). Trimming took 6 bases from V and 0 from J, leaving 15 bases between them. The germline V gene encodes CDR1 ENHRY and CDR2 SYGVKD. CDR3 size: 15 residues. The DNA for the CDR3 is TGTGCCATCAGCGGGGACGTTACAAGCTCCTACGAGCAGTACTTC. Translation: CAISGDVTSSYEQYF.

V usage is TRBV24-1 and J usage is TRBJ2-3, with D unresolved. The CDR3 covers 11 residues. The germline V gene encodes CDR1 KGHDR and CDR2 SFDVKD. V was trimmed by 12 bases and J by 2 bases, leaving 8 bases between them. The CDR3: CAHLLTDTQYF. The CDR3 bases are TGTGCCCACCTGCTCACAGATACGCAGTATTTT.

This sequence joins TRBV4-3 and TRBJ2-3; 10 bases match TRBD2. This CDR3 is built from 18 residues. From germline, CDR1 is LGHNA and CDR2 YSLEER. The junction had 8 bases not matched to a gene; V was cut back by 0 bases and J by 2 bases. This CDR3 reads CASSQDLASGGLTDTQYF. The DNA of the CDR3 is TGCGCCAGCAGCCAAGATCTGGCTAGCGGGGGCCTCACAGATACGCAGTATTTT.